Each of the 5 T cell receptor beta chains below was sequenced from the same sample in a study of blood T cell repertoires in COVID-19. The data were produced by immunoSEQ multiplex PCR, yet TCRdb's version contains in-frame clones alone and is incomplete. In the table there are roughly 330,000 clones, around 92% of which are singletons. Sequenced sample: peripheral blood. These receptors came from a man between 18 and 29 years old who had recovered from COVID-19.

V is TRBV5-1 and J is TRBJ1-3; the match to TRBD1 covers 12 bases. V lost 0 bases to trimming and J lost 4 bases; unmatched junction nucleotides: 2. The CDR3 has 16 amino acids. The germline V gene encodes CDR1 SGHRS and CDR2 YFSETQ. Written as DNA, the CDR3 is TGCGCCAGCAGCTTGGGGGACAGGGGGCGCGGAAACACCATATATTTT. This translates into CASSLGDRGRGNTIYF.

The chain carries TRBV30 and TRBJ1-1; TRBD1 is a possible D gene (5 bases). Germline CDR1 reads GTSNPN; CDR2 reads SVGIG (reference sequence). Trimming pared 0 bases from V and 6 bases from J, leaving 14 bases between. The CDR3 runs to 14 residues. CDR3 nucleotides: TGTGCCTGGAGTGTGTCAGGGACTCGACCTGAAGCTTTCTTT. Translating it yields CAWSVSGTRPEAFF.

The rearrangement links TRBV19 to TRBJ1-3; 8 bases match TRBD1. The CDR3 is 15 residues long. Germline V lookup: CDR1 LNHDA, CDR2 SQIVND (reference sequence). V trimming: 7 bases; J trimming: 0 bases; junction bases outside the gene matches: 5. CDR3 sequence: CASTPGQDSGNTIYF. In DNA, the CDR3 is TGTGCCAGTACCCCGGGACAGGACTCTGGAAACACCATATATTTT.

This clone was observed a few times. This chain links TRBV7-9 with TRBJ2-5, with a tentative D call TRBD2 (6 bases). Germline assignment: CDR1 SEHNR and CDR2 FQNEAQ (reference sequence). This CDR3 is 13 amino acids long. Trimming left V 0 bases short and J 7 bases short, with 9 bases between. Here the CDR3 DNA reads TGTGCCAGCAGCTTAGCAGAGGGAGGGACCCAGTACTTC. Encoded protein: CASSLAEGGTQYF.

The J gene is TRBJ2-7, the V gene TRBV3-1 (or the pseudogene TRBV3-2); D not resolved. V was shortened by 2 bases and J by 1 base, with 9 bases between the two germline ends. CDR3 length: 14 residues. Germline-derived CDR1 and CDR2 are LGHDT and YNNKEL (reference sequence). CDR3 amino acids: CASSQSYRSYEQYF. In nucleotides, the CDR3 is TGTGCCAGCAGCCAATCTTACAGATCCTACGAGCAGTACTTC.